The table lists the clone carrying this T cell receptor beta chain with a few counts. TCR beta CDR3 regions were amplified from RNA. Carried out on the TCR CDR3, a first-round RT-PCR used the HTBI primer set. Each CDR3 protein gets one entry after TCRdb re-called the multiplex PCR reads with MiXCR. The sample lists hundreds of thousands of distinct CDR3 sequences, roughly 40% occurring once. The germline V gene has CDR1 SGHVS and CDR2 FQNEAQ. The CDR3 totals 15 residues. With 3 bases removed from V and 6 bases from J, the gap between germline ends came to 18 bases. The sample originates from a study of T cells in Graves' hyperthyroidism and ophthalmopathy.

The rearrangement uses TRBV7-8 and TRBJ2-7, with D maybe TRBD2 (5 bases). Sequenced sample: blood. The receptor was derived from a man between 18 and 35 years old with Graves' hyperthyroidism. CDR3 DNA sequence: TGTGCCAGCAGCTTCCTTGACCCCACTCGGGGCGAGCAGTACTTC. This codes for CASSFLDPTRGEQYF.